The next 28 T cell receptor beta chains were all read from a single sample in a study of T cells in Graves' hyperthyroidism and ophthalmopathy. From RNA transcripts, TCR beta CDR3 regions were amplified. The primer set for the first-round RT-PCR of the TCR CDR3 was HTBI. TCRdb used MiXCR to reprocess the multiplex PCR reads, holding one entry per CDR3 protein. The sample includes around 350,000 distinct CDR3 sequences, roughly 19% seen only once; the top ten take 3.7%. What was sequenced was blood. The source of these receptors is a woman between 18 and 30 years old with Graves' hyperthyroidism.

This clonotype was counted ten times or more. The rearrangement joins TRBV20-1 to TRBJ2-7, with a weak D call TRBD2 (5 bases). CDR1 and CDR2 from the germline V gene are DFQATT and SNEGSKA (reference sequence). CDR3 length equals 13 residues. With 2 bases removed from V and 2 bases from J, the gap between germline ends came to 10 bases. The chain's CDR3 is CSARHAGPYEQYF. The CDR3 region has the DNA TGCAGTGCTAGACATGCGGGCCCCTACGAGCAGTACTTC.

This clonotype is a singleton in its sample. This chain joins TRBV28 and TRBJ2-7; 7 bases match TRBD2. Germline lookup yields CDR1 MDHEN and CDR2 SYDVKM. The CDR3 has 14 amino acids. The ends lost 6 bases at V and 4 bases at J; junction bases unmatched: 9. CDR3 nucleotide sequence: TGTGCCAGCAGATACCTCGGGGGGTCGTACGAGCAGTACTTC. Translating gives CASRYLGGSYEQYF. Full variable domain (rest looked up from reference TRBV28 and TRBJ2-7): DVKVTQSSRYLVKRTGEKVFLECVQDMDHENMFWYRQDPGLGLRLIYFSYDVKMKEKGDIPEGYSVSREKKERFSLILESASTNQTSMYLCASRYLGGSYEQYFGPGTRLTVT.

This clonotype occurred many times. The rearrangement uses TRBV29-1 and TRBJ2-4; D gene uncertain. CDR1 SQVTM and CDR2 ANQGSEA come from the germline V gene. The CDR3 has 13 residues. V shed 6 bases and J shed 0 bases, with 9 bases lying between them. CDR3 DNA sequence: TGCAGCGTGAAGCTGATAGCCAAAAACATTCAGTACTTC. Translated: CSVKLIAKNIQYF.

V is TRBV5-6 and J is TRBJ1-2; D ambiguous. V lost 0 bases, J lost 4 bases, and 10 bases lay in between. In germline, CDR1 is SGHDT, CDR2 YYEEEE. The CDR3 has 14 amino acids. The CDR3 bases are TGTGCCAGCAGCTTGGCCGAAAGCTCCTATGGCTACACCTTC. Translating gives CASSLAESSYGYTF. Full variable domain (remainder filled in from reference TRBV5-6 and TRBJ1-2): DAGVTQSPTHLIKTRGQQVTLRCSPKSGHDTVSWYQQALGQGPQFIFQYYEEEERQRGNFPDRFSGHQFPNYSSELNVNALLLGDSALYLCASSLAESSYGYTFGSGTRLTVV.

This clonotype appeared many times. The J gene is TRBJ2-7, the V gene TRBV4-1, with 8 nucleotides matching TRBD2. Germline CDR1 reads MGHRA; CDR2 reads YSYEKL. The CDR3 covers 15 residues. V shed 0 bases, J shed 6 bases, and the junction held 7 bases outside the gene matches. CDR3 amino acids: CASSQEQAGVGEQYF. For the CDR3, the DNA is TGCGCCAGCAGCCAAGAACAAGCGGGGGTTGGCGAGCAGTACTTC.

The rearrangement joins TRBV6-1 to TRBJ2-2, with a tentative D call TRBD2 (7 bases). Germline V gene data show CDR1 as MNHNS and CDR2 as SASEGT. Trimming pared 4 bases from V and 5 bases from J, leaving 14 bases between. The CDR3 contains 15 residues. The CDR3 sequence is CASSARGADTGELFF. The DNA of the CDR3 is TGTGCCAGCAGTGCCCGGGGGGCGGATACCGGGGAGCTGTTTTTT.

In the case of this clonotype: A much larger clone sits a single nucleotide away, making a read error possible. The V call is TRBV7-6, the J call TRBJ1-1; TRBD1 aligns across 7 bases. The V gene's germline CDR1 is SGHVS and CDR2 FNYEAQ. This CDR3 is 13 amino acids long. The CDR3: CASSRLGQTEACF. The DNA of the CDR3 is TGTGCCAGCAGCCGATTGGGACAGACTGAAGCTTGCTTT. Based on the CDR3 plus reference TRBV7-6 and TRBJ1-1, the full variable domain is GAGVSQSPRYKVTKRGQDVALRCDPISGHVSLYWYRQALGQGPEFLTYFNYEAQQDKSGLPNDRFSAERPEGSISTLTIQRTEQRDSAMYRCASSRLGQTEACFGQGTRLTVV.

This clonotype was counted at least ten times. The genes are TRBV12-3 or TRBV12-4 and TRBJ1-6; D remains unclear. V lost 2 bases and J 8 bases, leaving 4 bases between the germline ends. The CDR3 spans 12 residues. The CDR3 bases are TGTGCCAGCAGTTTACCAGATTCACCCCTCCACTTT. As protein: CASSLPDSPLHF.

This clonotype was seen ten or more times. This chain uses TRBV10-1 with TRBJ2-7; a possible D gene is TRBD1 (6 bases). Germline lookup yields CDR1 WNHNN and CDR2 SYGVQD (reference sequence). The CDR3 consists of 14 residues. Trimming shortened V by 5 bases and J by 3 bases, and 14 bases separated the two germline ends. CDR3 region: CASSPNGQLYEQYF. CDR3 DNA: TGCGCCAGCAGTCCCAACGGACAGCTCTACGAGCAGTACTTC.

This clonotype was detected a few times. A much more abundant neighbour one base away suggests this may be a read error. This chain uses TRBV7-2 with TRBJ1-1, with D hard to call. Germline CDR1 reads SGHTA; CDR2 reads FQGNSA. V lost 4 bases, J lost 1 base, and 7 bases lay in between. The CDR3 extends over 13 amino acids. The DNA of the CDR3 is TGTGCCAGCAGCTACCCGGGGAACACTGAAGCTTTCTTT. Its protein product is CASSYPGNTEAFF.

The chain combines TRBV3-1 with TRBJ1-2; D is ambiguous. This CDR3 is 13 amino acids long. V was clipped by 5 bases and J by 5 bases, with 12 bases between them. CDR1 LGHDT and CDR2 YNNKEL come from the germline V gene (reference sequence). As DNA, the CDR3 is TGTGCCAGCAGCGCTCGGGAGGGTTATGGCTACACCTTC. Amino acid sequence: CASSAREGYGYTF.

This clonotype was picked up many times. V gene TRBV6-1 combines with J gene TRBJ1-1; D is possibly TRBD1 (5 bases). The CDR3 totals 14 residues. Germline CDR1 MNHNS, CDR2 SASEGT. Trimming cost V 4 bases and J 1 base, with 10 bases left between them. The CDR3 nucleotides are TGTGCCAGCAGTGCCGTAACAGGGAACACTGAAGCTTTCTTT. Its translation is CASSAVTGNTEAFF.

This clonotype was seen at least ten times. The V and J genes are TRBV6-4 and TRBJ2-2, with TRBD1 as a possible D gene (5 bases). Germline V CDR1 and CDR2: MRHNA, SNTAGT. The CDR3 has 13 residues. Trimming removed 6 bases from V and 5 bases from J, with 10 bases in between. The CDR3 sequence: CASSPTDTGELFF. The CDR3 DNA is TGTGCCAGCAGCCCGACAGATACCGGGGAGCTGTTTTTT.

This clonotype was detected ten times or more. The chain carries TRBV9 and TRBJ2-2; D is unresolved. The V end lost 3 bases, the J end lost 2 bases, and 17 bases lay between the germline ends. Germline assignment: CDR1 SGDLS and CDR2 YYNGEE. The CDR3 has 17 amino acids. The chain's CDR3 is CASSAPSRRSNTGELFF. In nucleotides, the CDR3 is TGTGCCAGCAGCGCCCCTTCCAGGAGAAGCAACACCGGGGAGCTGTTTTTT.

This clonotype occurred once. The chain links TRBV6-2 or TRBV6-3 to TRBJ2-7, with D perhaps matching TRBD1 (6 bases). V lost 2 bases to trimming and J lost 6 bases, with 17 bases between them. The CDR3 is 15 residues long. Looked up from germline, CDR1 is MNHEY and CDR2 is SVGEGT. CDR3 amino acids: CASSYRAGDRGEQYF. DNA for the CDR3: TGTGCCAGCAGTTACCGGGCAGGGGATCGGGGCGAGCAGTACTTC.

This clonotype was seen at least ten times. The chain employs TRBV6-2 or TRBV6-3 and TRBJ2-5; TRBD1 agrees at 9 bases. The CDR3 has 15 amino acids. Losses at the gene ends were 0 bases for V and 7 bases for J; bases not matched to a gene: 6. CDR1 is MNHEY and CDR2 is SVGEGT in the germline V gene. As DNA, the CDR3 is TGTGCCAGCAGTTACTCGAGGACAGGGGTGTCGACCCAGTACTTC. It codes for CASSYSRTGVSTQYF.

This clonotype has ten or more counts. This chain links TRBV7-9 with TRBJ1-3, with D possibly being TRBD1 (5 bases). The length of the CDR3 is 15 residues. In germline, CDR1 is SEHNR, CDR2 FQNEAQ (reference sequence). V dropped 2 bases and J dropped 0 bases, with 8 bases sitting between them. CDR3 sequence: CASSLMRGSGNTIYF. CDR3 nucleotide sequence: TGTGCCAGCAGCTTAATGAGGGGCTCTGGAAACACCATATATTTT.

The rearrangement joins TRBV20-1 to TRBJ1-2; D might be TRBD1 (6 bases). CDR3 length: 13 amino acids. Germline CDR1 is DFQATT and CDR2 is SNEGSKA (reference sequence). Deletions cut 3 bases from V and 3 bases from J, with 11 bases between. The CDR3 spells CSARDRTDYGYTF. The CDR3 DNA sequence: TGCAGTGCTAGGGACAGAACCGACTATGGCTACACCTTC.

This clonotype was counted at least ten times. CDR3 region: CATSRRLAGVGKETQYF. CDR3 DNA: TGTGCCACCAGCCGACGACTAGCGGGGGTAGGAAAAGAGACCCAGTACTTC. The chain is built from TRBV15 and TRBJ2-5; 12 bases map to TRBD2. Germline CDR1 reads LNHNV; CDR2 reads YYDKDF (reference sequence). This CDR3 region has 17 residues. V lost 5 bases, J lost 3 bases, and 10 bases stayed unmatched.

There are a few counts of this clonotype. The gene calls are TRBV5-6 and TRBJ1-2; 7 positions agree with TRBD1. CDR1 SGHDT and CDR2 YYEEEE come from the germline V gene. The CDR3 covers 15 residues. V lost 2 bases and J lost 5; bases outside the gene matches: 9. CDR3 bases: TGTGCCAGCAGCTTCTACGACAGGGCCATTTATGGCTACACCTTC. Amino acid sequence: CASSFYDRAIYGYTF.

The CDR3 loop is CASSDPGQARSYEQYF. The DNA of the CDR3 is TGTGCCAGCAGTGATCCCGGACAAGCACGATCCTACGAGCAGTACTTC. The chain uses TRBV6-1 and TRBJ2-7, with a tentative D call TRBD1 (5 bases). CDR1 and CDR2 from the germline V gene are MNHNS and SASEGT. V shed 3 bases and J shed 1 base, with 16 bases lying between them. This CDR3 is 16 amino acids long.

Many counts were recorded for this clonotype. The gene calls are TRBV30 and TRBJ1-5, with no clear D. Per the germline V gene, CDR1 is GTSNPN and CDR2 is SVGIG (reference sequence). The CDR3 runs 13 residues. The V and J ends lost 4 bases and 0 bases respectively, with 7 bases between them. CDR3 in amino acids: CAWNRRSNQPQHF. CDR3 DNA: TGTGCCTGGAATCGTCGTAGCAATCAGCCCCAGCATTTT.

This clonotype has more than one count but fewer than ten. This chain connects TRBV10-3 to TRBJ2-5; D might be TRBD1 or TRBD2, each matching 5 bases. This CDR3 comprises 14 residues. Germline loops: CDR1 ENHRY, CDR2 SYGVKD. V lost 10 bases to trimming and J lost 5 bases, with 20 bases between them. CDR3 sequence: CASRDEMGKETQYF. Written as DNA, the CDR3 is TGTGCCAGCCGGGACGAAATGGGAAAGGAGACCCAGTACTTC.

This clonotype was seen ten or more times. This chain connects TRBV12-3 or TRBV12-4 to TRBJ1-1; 7 bases agree with TRBD1. This CDR3 comprises 14 residues. Trimming at V came to 6 bases and at J to 5 bases, leaving 9 bases not matched to a gene. The CDR3 bases are TGTGCCAGCAGCCAGGACAGGAGATGGACTGAAGCTTTCTTT. Translated, it gives CASSQDRRWTEAFF.

This clonotype appeared many times. The genes are TRBV6-1 and TRBJ1-5, with 7 bases identical to TRBD1. The ends lost 2 bases at V and 7 bases at J; junction bases unmatched: 8. The CDR3 length is 15 residues. Germline V gene data show CDR1 as MNHNS and CDR2 as SASEGT. CDR3 nucleotides: TGTGCCAGCAGTGAACGGACAGGCGCGAACCAGCCCCAGCATTTT. Protein: CASSERTGANQPQHF.

As concerns this clonotype: Mismatch with germline at one junction end may stem from a read error. The chain recombines TRBV18 with TRBJ2-6; 7 bases match TRBD1. Per the germline V gene, CDR1 is KGHSH and CDR2 is LQKENI. The CDR3 contains 17 residues. The CDR3 sequence is CASSRTGDPSGAYVLTF. CDR3 DNA sequence: TGTGCCAGCTCACGGACAGGCGACCCCTCTGGGGCCTACGTCCTGACTTTC.

This clonotype was seen many times. This chain connects TRBV5-1 to TRBJ1-1, with D possibly being TRBD1 (5 bases). Trimming removed 0 bases at V and 7 bases at J, with 13 bases between. Per germline, CDR1 SGHRS and CDR2 YFSETQ. The CDR3 loop spans 14 amino acids. The CDR3: CASSLAGLIFEAFF. In DNA form, the CDR3 reads TGCGCCAGCAGCTTGGCAGGGCTGATATTTGAAGCTTTCTTT.

This clonotype was recorded many times. This chain connects TRBV29-1 to TRBJ2-2, with D possibly being TRBD2 (6 bases). V lost 6 bases and J 7 bases, leaving 21 bases between the germline ends. The length of the CDR3 is 15 residues. CDR1 SQVTM and CDR2 ANQGSEA come from the germline V gene. The CDR3: CSVRAGTLGDGELFF. In DNA form, the CDR3 reads TGCAGCGTCCGTGCGGGGACCCTTGGAGACGGGGAGCTGTTTTTT.